The source of this T cell receptor beta chain is a study of blood T cell repertoires in COVID-19. CDR1 is SGHVS and CDR2 is FQNEAQ in the germline V gene. Unmatched junction bases numbered 29, after V lost 5 bases and J lost 2 bases. The CDR3 sequence is 23 residues long. As processed by the authors: Reference gene primer amplification gave nucleated cell count estimates. This table comes from immunoSEQ multiplex PCR, and its TCRdb copy is limited to in-frame clones, with some not included. Clone size and V and J calls were adopted from that table, with D and trimming inferred from the DNA. The sample comprises approximately 200,000 clones, around 90% of which are singletons, and more than 3% rests with the top ten.

The genes are TRBV7-8 and TRBJ2-5; 10 positions match TRBD2. The receptor was derived from a woman younger than 45 who had been exposed to COVID-19. The sample taken for sequencing was PBMCs or T cells enriched from blood (not recorded which). This CDR3 is CASSPLGGGWGPSGSVKQETQYF. The CDR3 nucleotides read TGTGCCAGCAGCCCTCTCGGTGGGGGCTGGGGGCCTAGCGGGAGCGTCAAGCAAGAGACCCAGTACTTC. Full variable domain (missing parts from reference TRBV7-8 and TRBJ2-5): GAGVSQSPRYKVAKRGQDVALRCDPISGHVSLFWYQQALGQGPEFLTYFQNEAQLDKSGLPSDRFFAERPEGSVSTLKIQRTQQEDSAVYLCASSPLGGGWGPSGSVKQETQYFGPGTRLLVL.